This entry lists 3 T cell receptor beta chains sequenced from one sample in a study of cytomegalovirus exposure and HLA in healthy donors. 60 Vbeta and 13 Jbeta primers were used in PCR. Assay used: immunoSEQ multiplex PCR; TCRdb lists only in-frame clones, some missing. The sample yields some 210,000 clones, roughly 73% seen once. The sequenced sample was PBMCs. The receptors originated from a woman in her 30s in good health and CMV-seropositive.

CDR3 residues: CASNWGRGNEKLFF. The CDR3 nucleotides are TGTGCCAGCAATTGGGGCAGGGGAAATGAAAAACTGTTTTTT. The chain links TRBV28 to TRBJ1-4; D is possibly TRBD1 (6 bases). Germline-derived CDR1 and CDR2 are MDHEN and SYDVKM. CDR3 size: 14 residues. V lost 7 bases and J 5 bases, leaving 14 bases between the germline ends.

On this clone itself: The CDR3 end shows no conserved phenylalanine or tryptophan, and so a read error is likely. The chain combines TRBV6-5 with TRBJ2-7; 7 bases line up with TRBD1. This CDR3 spans 14 amino acids. The V and J ends lost 5 bases and 2 bases, in that order; junction bases with no gene match: 6. From germline, CDR1 is MNHEY and CDR2 SVGAGI. CDR3 in DNA: TGTGCCAGCAGTCCGAACAGGGGAGCCTACGAGCAGTACCTC. Translated: CASSPNRGAYEQYL.

The chain joins TRBV27 to TRBJ1-4, with 9 nucleotides matching TRBD1. CDR1 MNHEY and CDR2 SMNVEV come from the germline V gene (reference sequence). Trimming took 0 bases from V and 8 from J; bases not matched to a gene: 13. The CDR3 is 18 residues long. For the CDR3, the DNA is TGTGCCAGCAGTTTATCGTTGGGACAGGGTCAATTGGGGGAAAAACTGTTTTTT. Translating gives CASSLSLGQGQLGEKLFF.